One and the same sample provided the 24 T cell receptor beta chains below, sequenced in a study of T-cell memory formation after mild COVID-19. Each CDR3 protein is one row after TCRdb ran MiXCR on the 5' RACE reads. This sample has about 320,000 distinct CDR3 sequences, with roughly an eighth found just once. Sequencing used PBMCs or a T cell subset sorted from them (not recorded which). All receptors derive from a man between 18 and 35 years old who had mild COVID-19 (a few samples of this study predate the infection). Cell type and time point are not known.

The table lists this clonotype with many counts. The chain combines TRBV7-8 with TRBJ2-5, with D perhaps matching TRBD1 (8 bases). Between the trimmed V and J ends, which lost 7 bases and 4 bases, there was a span of 16 bases. CDR1 and CDR2 from the germline V gene are SGHVS and FQNEAQ. The CDR3 is 14 residues long. CDR3 DNA sequence: TGTGCCAGCAACCCGACAGGGGAGGGAGAGACCCAGTACTTC. Translated: CASNPTGEGETQYF.

The sample holds a few counts of this clonotype. The chain combines TRBV6-5 with TRBJ1-2; D is ambiguous. This CDR3 has 15 residues. V lost 0 bases to trimming and J lost 1 base, with 9 bases between them. Germline-derived CDR1 and CDR2 are MNHEY and SVGAGI. The CDR3: CASSYSQTVNYGYTF. The CDR3 nucleotides read TGTGCCAGCAGTTACTCGCAGACCGTTAACTATGGCTACACCTTC.

The chain carries TRBV5-1 and TRBJ1-1; D might be TRBD1 (6 bases). The V end lost 3 bases, the J end lost 0 bases, and 9 bases lay between the germline ends. The germline CDR1 and CDR2 sequences are SGHRS and YFSETQ. CDR3 length: 14 amino acids. The chain's CDR3 is CASSWRTVNTEAFF. CDR3 bases: TGCGCCAGCAGCTGGAGGACAGTGAACACTGAAGCTTTCTTT.

This clonotype was counted between two and nine times. This rearrangement joins TRBV12-3 or TRBV12-4 to TRBJ1-1; unclear D gene. CDR3 length: 16 amino acids. V dropped 5 bases and J dropped 0 bases, with 16 bases sitting between them. DNA of the CDR3: TGTGCCAGCAGTAGTAAGTTCGGCAGCCTGAACACTGAAGCTTTCTTT. Translating gives CASSSKFGSLNTEAFF.

The gene calls are TRBV27 and TRBJ1-2; 7 positions match TRBD1. In germline, CDR1 is MNHEY, CDR2 SMNVEV (reference sequence). V shed 8 bases and J 4 bases; nucleotides not matched to a gene: 13. The CDR3 has 15 residues. CDR3 DNA sequence: TGTGCCAGCGGCCCGTTGGAGGGGGCCGTCTATGGCTACACCTTC. Amino acids: CASGPLEGAVYGYTF.

The chain employs TRBV4-1 and TRBJ2-7, with TRBD1 matching over 7 bases. CDR1 and CDR2 from the germline V gene are MGHRA and YSYEKL. The CDR3 is made up of 15 amino acids. The J segment lost 5 bases and the V segment lost 2 bases, leaving 9 bases of the junction unmatched. CDR3 sequence (DNA): TGCGCCAGCAGCCAACATGGGACAGCCCTCAACGAGCAGTACTTC. Translated, it gives CASSQHGTALNEQYF.

This sequence joins TRBV20-1 and TRBJ2-5; D tentatively reads TRBD1 or TRBD2 (6 bases each). The CDR3 covers 14 residues. Deletions cut 8 bases from V and 2 bases from J, with 18 bases between. Germline CDR1 is DFQATT and CDR2 is SNEGSKA (reference sequence). CDR3 region: CSPRRGGGQETQYF. The CDR3 DNA reads as TGCAGTCCAAGAAGAGGGGGAGGACAAGAGACCCAGTACTTC.

This clonotype was observed many times. The CDR3 here is CASRRASNQPQHF. The CDR3 nucleotides are TGTGCCAGCAGAAGGGCAAGCAATCAGCCCCAGCATTTT. The chain employs TRBV7-2 and TRBJ1-5; D gene unclear. The CDR3 totals 13 residues. Trimming stripped 6 bases from V and 1 base from J, with 7 bases between. The germline gives CDR1 SGHTA, CDR2 FQGNSA. The variable domain in full, with the rest retrieved from reference TRBV7-2 and TRBJ1-5, is GAGVSQSPSNKVTEKGKDVELRCDPISGHTALYWYRQSLGQGLEFLIYFQGNSAPDKSGLPSDRFSAERTGGSVSTLTIQRTQQEDSAVYLCASRRASNQPQHFGDGTRLSIL.

This clonotype has more than one count but fewer than ten. V and J are TRBV9 and TRBJ2-5, with 7 bases that match TRBD1. Germline V lookup: CDR1 SGDLS, CDR2 YYNGEE. After removal of 0 bases from V and 1 base from J, the junction contained 0 bases not matched to a gene. This CDR3 is built from 14 residues. CDR3 nucleotide sequence: TGTGCCAGCAGCGTAGAGGGGGCCCAAGAGACCCAGTACTTC. Translated, it gives CASSVEGAQETQYF.

As DNA, the CDR3 is TGTGCCAGCAGCGGCCAGGGGGTCTCTACCACCACAGATACGCAGTATTTT. It codes for CASSGQGVSTTTDTQYF. The genes are TRBV5-5 and TRBJ2-3; TRBD1 matches at 7 bases. Germline assignment: CDR1 SGHKS and CDR2 YYEKEE (reference sequence). The J segment lost 2 bases and the V segment lost 4 bases, leaving 13 bases of the junction unmatched. The CDR3 is made up of 17 amino acids.

This chain uses TRBV5-5 with TRBJ2-7; D not resolved. The CDR3 contains 14 residues. The germline CDR1 and CDR2 sequences are SGHKS and YYEKEE (reference sequence). The germline V and J ends were trimmed by 1 base and 0 bases, with 8 bases remaining between them. In DNA, the CDR3 is TGTGCCAGCAGCTTGTTTGGCAGCTCCTACGAGCAGTACTTC. It yields the protein CASSLFGSSYEQYF.

The V and J genes are TRBV5-6 and TRBJ2-7; 15 bases align to TRBD2. The CDR3 is 17 amino acids. From germline, CDR1 is SGHDT and CDR2 YYEEEE. With V trimmed by 6 bases and J by 2 bases, 9 bases remained unmatched. CDR3 loop: CASTGRGLAGGTYEQYV. The DNA of the CDR3 is TGTGCCAGCACCGGGAGGGGACTAGCGGGGGGAACCTACGAGCAGTACGTC.

This clonotype occurred many times. The rearrangement joins TRBV18 to TRBJ2-7, with D unclear. Looked up from germline, CDR1 is KGHSH and CDR2 is LQKENI. The length of the CDR3 is 13 residues. V lost 5 bases and J 2 bases, leaving 10 bases between the germline ends. The CDR3 loop reads CASSSSFPYEQYV. The DNA for the CDR3 is TGTGCCAGCTCATCCTCCTTTCCCTACGAGCAGTACGTC.

The chain carries TRBV12-3 or TRBV12-4 and TRBJ2-2, with 9 nucleotides matching TRBD2. V was pared by 6 bases and J by 4 bases, with 6 bases of the junction left unmatched. This CDR3 is built from 15 residues. Here the CDR3 DNA reads TGTGCCAGCAGCCCGCGGGGGGGCCTCACCGGGGAGCTGTTTTTT. Protein: CASSPRGGLTGELFF.

The V gene is TRBV27, the J gene TRBJ2-7; D ambiguous. Germline lookup yields CDR1 MNHEY and CDR2 SMNVEV (reference sequence). V lost 2 bases and J lost 4, with 9 bases in between. The CDR3 extends over 13 amino acids. In DNA, the CDR3 is TGTGCCAGCAGTTTAAGACAACGATACGAGCAGTACTTC. It translates to CASSLRQRYEQYF.

The V call is TRBV7-3, the J call TRBJ2-3; 7 bases align to TRBD1. The CDR3 is 14 amino acids. The V gene end was trimmed by 6 bases and the J gene end by 0 bases; junction bases not matched to a gene: 3. Germline loops: CDR1 SGHTA, CDR2 FQGTGA. The CDR3 loop reads CASRYRGSTDTQYF. In nucleotides, the CDR3 is TGTGCCAGCAGGTACAGGGGTAGCACAGATACGCAGTATTTT. The variable domain in full, with the rest retrieved from reference TRBV7-3 and TRBJ2-3, is GAGVSQTPSNKVTEKGKYVELRCDPISGHTALYWYRQSLGQGPEFLIYFQGTGAADDSGLPNDRFFAVRPEGSVSTLKIQRTERGDSAVYLCASRYRGSTDTQYFGPGTRLTVL.

The rearrangement links TRBV12-3 or TRBV12-4 to TRBJ1-1; no firm D call. With 5 bases removed from V and 2 bases from J, the gap between germline ends came to 9 bases. CDR3 length: 13 amino acids. CDR3 DNA sequence: TGTGCCAGCAGTGCGACGGATAACACTGAAGCTTTCTTT. Its translation is CASSATDNTEAFF.

There are many counts of this clonotype. V gene TRBV7-9 combines with J gene TRBJ1-2; D is ambiguous. Germline V lookup: CDR1 SEHNR, CDR2 FQNEAQ (reference sequence). The CDR3 runs to 12 residues. The ends were cut back, 8 bases at V and 5 bases at J, with 12 bases in the middle. The CDR3 sequence is CASGTASYGYTF. CDR3 coding DNA: TGTGCCAGCGGTACAGCCTCTTATGGCTACACCTTC.

This clonotype was picked up a small number of times. This chain's CDR3 is CASSLLASGGDTQYF. CDR3 DNA sequence: TGCGCCAGCAGCTTGTTGGCTAGCGGGGGAGATACGCAGTATTTT. V usage is TRBV5-1 and J usage is TRBJ2-3; TRBD2 agrees at 10 bases. The CDR3 has 15 amino acids. The germline gives CDR1 SGHRS, CDR2 YFSETQ. The ends lost 1 base at V and 5 bases at J; junction bases unmatched: 4. The entire variable domain, with the rest obtained from reference TRBV5-1 and TRBJ2-3, is as follows: KAGVTQTPRYLIKTRGQQVTLSCSPISGHRSVSWYQQTPGQGLQFLFEYFSETQRNKGNFPGRFSGRQFSNSRSEMNVSTLELGDSALYLCASSLLASGGDTQYFGPGTRLTVL.

This clonotype was counted only a few times. V usage is TRBV30 and J usage is TRBJ1-4; 7 bases fit TRBD1. CDR1 and CDR2 (germline): GTSNPN, SVGIG (reference sequence). The CDR3 consists of 17 residues. With 4 bases clipped from V and 4 bases from J, the junction kept 15 bases outside the gene matches. Here the CDR3 DNA reads TGTGCCTGGACCGCCGGGACAGCCCAGGGGGGTAATGAAAAACTGTTTTTT. Protein: CAWTAGTAQGGNEKLFF.

The CDR3 region has the DNA TGTGCCAGCAGCGGAAATTCTCGAAACGGGGAGTGGGGCTCCTACAATGAGCAGTTCTTC. It codes for CASSGNSRNGEWGSYNEQFF. The rearrangement joins TRBV7-9 to TRBJ2-1; D possibly corresponds to TRBD2 (5 bases). This CDR3 comprises 20 residues. The germline V gene encodes CDR1 SEHNR and CDR2 FQNEAQ (reference sequence). The germline V and J ends were trimmed by 5 bases and 0 bases, with 26 bases remaining between them.

This clonotype was found many times. J is TRBJ2-2 and V is TRBV7-9; TRBD1 aligns across 8 bases. Trimming removed 5 bases from V and 7 bases from J; junction bases left unmatched: 12. The CDR3 is 16 amino acids. The germline V gene encodes CDR1 SEHNR and CDR2 FQNEAQ (reference sequence). This CDR3 reads CASSPDRGLNNGELFF. CDR3 nucleotides: TGTGCCAGCAGCCCTGACAGGGGCTTGAATAACGGGGAGCTGTTTTTT.

This clonotype has ten or more counts. This chain links TRBV6-2 or TRBV6-3 with TRBJ1-1; D is ambiguous. V was clipped by 10 bases and J by 0 bases, with 12 bases between them. CDR1 and CDR2 from the germline V gene are MNHEY and SVGEGT. This CDR3 comprises 13 residues. The DNA for the CDR3 is TGTGCCACCCTGGACCTTTTGAACACTGAAGCTTTCTTT. This sequence encodes CATLDLLNTEAFF.

Only a few counts were recorded for this clonotype. The chain employs TRBV4-1 and TRBJ2-1; perhaps D is TRBD1 or TRBD2 (6 bases each). The V and J ends lost 4 bases and 8 bases respectively, with 12 bases between them. Per germline, CDR1 MGHRA and CDR2 YSYEKL. The CDR3 runs 13 residues. The CDR3: CASSLKGGDEQFF. As DNA, the CDR3 is TGCGCCAGCAGCCTTAAGGGGGGAGATGAGCAGTTCTTC.